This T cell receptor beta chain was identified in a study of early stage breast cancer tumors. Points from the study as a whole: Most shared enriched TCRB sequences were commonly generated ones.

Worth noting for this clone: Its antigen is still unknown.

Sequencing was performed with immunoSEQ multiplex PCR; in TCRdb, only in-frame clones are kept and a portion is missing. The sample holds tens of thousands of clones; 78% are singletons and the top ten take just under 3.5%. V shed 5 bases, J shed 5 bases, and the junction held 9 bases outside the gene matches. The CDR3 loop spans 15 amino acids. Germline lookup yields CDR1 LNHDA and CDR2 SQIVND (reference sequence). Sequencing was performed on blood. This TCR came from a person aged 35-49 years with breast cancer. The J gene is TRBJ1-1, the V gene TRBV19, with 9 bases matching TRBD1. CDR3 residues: CASSAYGQGSTEAFF. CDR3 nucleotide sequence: TGTGCCAGTAGTGCATACGGACAGGGGTCGACTGAAGCTTTCTTT.